These 32 T cell receptor beta chains were sequenced from one sample in a study of shared clonotypes between healthy human individuals. The method was immunoSEQ multiplex PCR; TCRdb's version includes in-frame clones alone and lacks a portion of them. Among 2.3 million or so clones listed, approximately 93% were seen once. The sequenced sample was naive CD4+ T cells from PBMCs. Specified subset: CD45RA+ positively selected. The receptors stem from a man between 18 and 29 years old in good health. Some clones in this sample may be carry-over from other donors' samples.

This chain uses TRBV7-8 with TRBJ2-1, with 8 nucleotides matching TRBD2. CDR3 length: 17 residues. Germline values: CDR1 SGHVS, CDR2 FQNEAQ. The V segment lost 5 bases and the J segment 0 bases; nucleotides outside the gene matches: 9. CDR3 DNA: TGTGCCAGCAGCCGAAATATAGCGGGAAGCTCCTACAATGAGCAGTTCTTC. Encoded protein: CASSRNIAGSSYNEQFF.

The chain carries TRBV5-1 and TRBJ2-5; D gene unclear. Germline CDR1 reads SGHRS; CDR2 reads YFSETQ. The CDR3 spans 14 residues. V gave up 0 bases and J gave up 4 bases, with 10 bases separating them. CDR3 in DNA: TGCGCCAGCAGCTTGGCATCACAGCTAGAGACCCAGTACTTC. Protein sequence: CASSLASQLETQYF.

V gene TRBV19 combines with J gene TRBJ2-2; D might be TRBD1 (6 bases). With 5 bases removed from V and 2 bases from J, the gap between germline ends came to 12 bases. CDR1 LNHDA and CDR2 SQIVND come from the germline V gene (reference sequence). The CDR3 covers 15 residues. The CDR3 nucleotides are TGTGCCAGTAGTCGGGCCAGGGGAAACACCGGGGAGCTGTTTTTT. This codes for CASSRARGNTGELFF.

V gene TRBV6-6 combines with J gene TRBJ2-1; D unclear. Germline CDR1 MNHNY, CDR2 SVGAGI (reference sequence). This CDR3 has 13 amino acids. V lost 8 bases and J 9 bases, leaving 17 bases between the germline ends. The CDR3 loop is CASRMTPGREQFF. CDR3 coding DNA: TGTGCCAGCCGAATGACCCCTGGCCGTGAGCAGTTCTTC.

J is TRBJ2-5 and V is TRBV5-1; 7 nucleotides match TRBD1. This CDR3 has 14 amino acids. V lost 4 bases and J lost 4; bases outside the gene matches: 7. The germline V gene encodes CDR1 SGHRS and CDR2 YFSETQ. The CDR3 nucleotides are TGCGCCAGCAGCGTGACAGGGTTTGTAGAGACCCAGTACTTC. Amino acid sequence: CASSVTGFVETQYF.

The chain combines TRBV28 with TRBJ2-5, with 7 bases fitting TRBD1. V lost 2 bases, J lost 0 bases, and 6 bases stayed unmatched. CDR1 and CDR2 (germline): MDHEN, SYDVKM. The CDR3 has 16 amino acids. The CDR3 protein is CASSLTQGQYQETQYF. As DNA, the CDR3 is TGTGCCAGCAGTTTAACCCAGGGACAGTACCAAGAGACCCAGTACTTC.

The chain is built from TRBV27 and TRBJ1-1, with D possibly TRBD1 on 6 matching bases. The CDR3 runs 14 residues. Germline values: CDR1 MNHEY, CDR2 SMNVEV (reference sequence). V lost 8 bases, J lost 4 bases, and 17 bases lay in between. CDR3 sequence: CASGSSGTTTEAFF. The CDR3 nucleotides are TGTGCCAGCGGGTCTTCCGGGACAACCACTGAAGCTTTCTTT.

The chain is built from TRBV29-1 and TRBJ2-5, with 7 bases that match TRBD2. The trim removed 6 bases at V and 0 bases at J, leaving 1 base unmatched. CDR1 and CDR2 (germline): SQVTM, ANQGSEA. The length of the CDR3 is 12 residues. CDR3 loop: CSVTSDQETQYF. CDR3 bases: TGCAGCGTAACTAGCGACCAAGAGACCCAGTACTTC.

The sample holds one count of this clone. This chain joins TRBV4-2 and TRBJ2-2, with TRBD1 matching over 7 bases. There are 14 residues in the CDR3. J gave up 3 bases and V 10 bases, and 8 bases lay outside the gene matches. CDR1 is LGHNA and CDR2 is YNFKEQ in the germline V gene. Written as DNA, the CDR3 is TGTGCCATCTCGTTGACAGGGCACACCGGGGAGCTGTTTTTT. It translates to CAISLTGHTGELFF.

The chain couples TRBV5-1 to TRBJ2-3; 11 bases align to TRBD1. The CDR3 covers 16 residues. Germline CDR1 reads SGHRS; CDR2 reads YFSETQ. V lost 4 bases to trimming and J lost 4 bases; unmatched junction nucleotides: 8. This CDR3 reads CASSPPRTGGADTQYF. CDR3 nucleotides: TGCGCCAGCAGCCCACCAAGGACAGGGGGCGCAGATACGCAGTATTTT.

The genes are TRBV30 and TRBJ1-4; D may be TRBD1 (6 bases). The CDR3 covers 13 residues. Germline V lookup: CDR1 GTSNPN, CDR2 SVGIG (reference sequence). V was trimmed by 2 bases and J by 7 bases, leaving 11 bases between them. The CDR3 nucleotides are TGTGCCTGGAGTAAACAGGGTGGTGAAAAACTGTTTTTT. Amino acid sequence: CAWSKQGGEKLFF.

The chain uses TRBV5-1 and TRBJ2-4; D is tentatively TRBD1 or TRBD2 (6 bases each). The germline V gene encodes CDR1 SGHRS and CDR2 YFSETQ. V lost 4 bases and J 0 bases, leaving 17 bases between the germline ends. The CDR3 is made up of 17 amino acids. The DNA for the CDR3 is TGCGCCAGCAGCGCCCGGGGGCTGAACTTAGCCAAAAACATTCAGTACTTC. Protein sequence: CASSARGLNLAKNIQYF.

The chain combines TRBV5-1 with TRBJ2-7; 11 bases fit TRBD1. This CDR3 contains 14 residues. V shed 4 bases, J shed 5 bases, and the junction held 5 bases outside the gene matches. Germline V gene sequence: CDR1 SGHRS, CDR2 YFSETQ. The CDR3 protein is CASSPRDRGNEQYF. For the CDR3, the DNA is TGCGCCAGCAGCCCCCGGGACAGGGGGAACGAGCAGTACTTC.

The chain links TRBV28 to TRBJ2-7, with TRBD2 identical over 7 bases. The CDR3 contains 15 residues. Germline CDR1 reads MDHEN; CDR2 reads SYDVKM. With 4 bases clipped from V and 0 bases from J, the junction kept 6 bases outside the gene matches. The CDR3 nucleotides are TGTGCCAGCAGTTCCAGCGGGAAGAGCTCCTACGAGCAGTACTTC. This codes for CASSSSGKSSYEQYF.

The genes are TRBV18 and TRBJ2-1; 7 bases line up with TRBD2. The CDR3 extends over 14 amino acids. With 2 bases clipped from V and 3 bases from J, the junction kept 1 base outside the gene matches. Germline V gene lookup returns CDR1 KGHSH and CDR2 LQKENI. Here the CDR3 DNA reads TGTGCCAGCTCACCAACTAGCGTCTACAATGAGCAGTTCTTC. Its protein is CASSPTSVYNEQFF.

V and J are TRBV5-1 and TRBJ2-1; 13 bases agree with TRBD2. The CDR3 is made up of 18 amino acids. The V gene end was trimmed by 3 bases and the J gene end by 0 bases; junction bases not matched to a gene: 6. CDR1 is SGHRS and CDR2 is YFSETQ in the germline V gene. The CDR3 sequence is CASSYGTSGASSYNEQFF. The CDR3 nucleotides read TGCGCCAGCAGCTACGGGACTAGCGGGGCTAGCTCCTACAATGAGCAGTTCTTC.

J is TRBJ1-5 and V is TRBV4-3; D perhaps matches TRBD1 (5 bases). The germline gives CDR1 LGHNA, CDR2 YSLEER. Trimming took 4 bases from V and 8 from J, leaving 12 bases between them. The CDR3 consists of 13 residues. The chain's CDR3 is CASSRLWGEPQHF. As DNA, the CDR3 is TGCGCCAGCAGCCGACTCTGGGGGGAGCCCCAGCATTTT.

The chain combines TRBV28 with TRBJ1-4; TRBD1 is a possible D gene (5 bases). CDR3 size: 15 residues. The V end was cut by 5 bases, the J end by 3 bases, with 13 bases between. CDR1 MDHEN and CDR2 SYDVKM come from the germline V gene. The CDR3 nucleotides read TGTGCCAGCAGTACCCGACAGAAAGCTAATGAAAAACTGTTTTTT. Translation gives CASSTRQKANEKLFF.

The chain recombines TRBV6-5 with TRBJ1-2; D gene uncertain. V was trimmed by 10 bases and J by 4 bases, leaving 22 bases between them. CDR3 size: 15 residues. The V gene's germline CDR1 is MNHEY and CDR2 SVGAGI. CDR3 sequence reads: CATVVGGGRTYGYTF. The CDR3 region has the DNA TGTGCCACCGTGGTGGGAGGAGGAAGAACCTATGGCTACACCTTC.

The rearrangement joins TRBV5-1 to TRBJ1-3, with 10 bases matching TRBD1. The CDR3 sequence is 15 residues long. The germline V gene encodes CDR1 SGHRS and CDR2 YFSETQ. Trimming at V came to 4 bases and at J to 0 bases, leaving 1 base not matched to a gene. DNA of the CDR3: TGCGCCAGCAGCGGGACAGGGGACTCTGGAAACACCATATATTTT. Translation: CASSGTGDSGNTIYF.

Only one count was recorded for this clone. This chain joins TRBV5-1 and TRBJ2-6, with no clear D. The CDR3 loop spans 13 amino acids. Deletions cut 4 bases from V and 2 bases from J, with 4 bases between. CDR1 is SGHRS and CDR2 is YFSETQ in the germline V gene. In DNA form, the CDR3 reads TGCGCCAGCAGCGATCCTGGGGCCAACGTCCTGACTTTC. Amino acids: CASSDPGANVLTF. Looking up the rest from reference TRBV5-1 and TRBJ2-6 gives the full variable domain: KAGVTQTPRYLIKTRGQQVTLSCSPISGHRSVSWYQQTPGQGLQFLFEYFSETQRNKGNFPGRFSGRQFSNSRSEMNVSTLELGDSALYLCASSDPGANVLTFGAGSRLTVL.

The V call is TRBV5-1, the J call TRBJ2-1; tentatively, D is TRBD2 (6 bases). Germline V gene lookup returns CDR1 SGHRS and CDR2 YFSETQ. The CDR3 spans 17 residues. V was pared by 0 bases and J by 0 bases, with 13 bases between. In DNA form, the CDR3 reads TGCGCCAGCAGCTTGGATCGGCTAGCGCCCTCCTACAATGAGCAGTTCTTC. Translated, it gives CASSLDRLAPSYNEQFF.

The J gene is TRBJ1-1, the V gene TRBV29-1; D is possibly TRBD1 (5 bases). Trimming pared 5 bases from V and 5 bases from J, leaving 18 bases between. Per the germline V gene, CDR1 is SQVTM and CDR2 is ANQGSEA. This CDR3 is built from 14 residues. CDR3 sequence: CSVIYRFYFTEAFF. The CDR3 DNA reads TGCAGCGTTATATACAGGTTTTATTTTACTGAAGCTTTCTTT.

This rearrangement joins TRBV28 to TRBJ2-2; 7 nucleotides match TRBD1. Germline trimming cut 3 bases from V and 8 bases from J; bases unmatched to any gene: 9. The CDR3 loop spans 15 amino acids. CDR1 is MDHEN, CDR2 SYDVKM, per germline. CDR3 loop: CASSFRDRPSGELFF. The CDR3 DNA reads TGTGCCAGCAGTTTCCGGGACAGACCTTCTGGGGAGCTGTTTTTT.

The chain combines TRBV5-1 with TRBJ1-2, with D possibly TRBD1 on 5 matching bases. Germline-derived CDR1 and CDR2 are SGHRS and YFSETQ. This CDR3 has 14 amino acids. Deletions cut 0 bases from V and 9 bases from J, with 15 bases between. CDR3 bases: TGCGCCAGCAGCTTGGGTAGGACACCGACGAGCTACACCTTC. Its protein product is CASSLGRTPTSYTF.

This clone was found a few times. The chain has TRBV29-1 and TRBJ1-1, with D hard to call. V was pared by 3 bases and J by 2 bases, with 13 bases between. Germline CDR1 SQVTM, CDR2 ANQGSEA. There are 14 residues in the CDR3. CDR3 sequence reads: CSVDSRLTNTEAFF. The CDR3, as DNA: TGCAGCGTTGACTCTAGGCTCACCAACACTGAAGCTTTCTTT.

This rearrangement joins TRBV7-2 to TRBJ1-5; tentative D call: TRBD1 (6 bases). CDR1 is SGHTA, CDR2 FQGNSA, per germline. V lost 3 bases to trimming and J lost 3 bases, with 15 bases between them. This CDR3 has 16 amino acids. CDR3 in amino acids: CASSFLGAQANQPQHF. The CDR3 DNA follows: TGTGCCAGCAGCTTTTTGGGGGCCCAAGCCAATCAGCCCCAGCATTTT.

This sequence joins TRBV11-1 and TRBJ2-3; the D gene could be TRBD1 or TRBD2 (5 bases each). Germline assignment: CDR1 SGHAT and CDR2 FQDESV (reference sequence). The CDR3 loop spans 16 amino acids. V was trimmed by 4 bases and J by 2 bases, leaving 16 bases between them. The CDR3 DNA sequence: TGTGCCAGCAGCTGGGGGTCGTCGCCTAACACAGATACGCAGTATTTT. Translation: CASSWGSSPNTDTQYF.

The chain has TRBV4-3 and TRBJ2-7; 11 bases are a match to TRBD2. From germline, CDR1 is LGHNA and CDR2 YSLEER. The CDR3 extends over 19 amino acids. Unmatched junction bases numbered 15, after V lost 2 bases and J lost 3 bases. The CDR3 DNA reads TGCGCCAGCAGCCAACGGGTACTAGCGGGAGTTGCGGAGGTCTACGAGCAGTACTTC. It is translated as CASSQRVLAGVAEVYEQYF.

This chain connects TRBV29-1 to TRBJ2-7, with 8 bases lining up with TRBD2. CDR1 is SQVTM and CDR2 is ANQGSEA in the germline V gene. V shed 4 bases, J shed 1 base, and the junction held 6 bases outside the gene matches. The CDR3 has 14 residues. CDR3 nucleotides: TGCAGCGTTGGAAAGAGCGGGAGATCCTACGAGCAGTACTTC. Amino acid sequence: CSVGKSGRSYEQYF.

The chain combines TRBV2 with TRBJ2-7; D may be TRBD2 (5 bases). Germline CDR1 SNHLY, CDR2 FYNNEI. V gave up 7 bases and J gave up 6 bases, with 13 bases separating them. This CDR3 has 12 residues. CDR3 sequence reads: CASNGKPGEQYF. The CDR3 DNA reads as TGTGCCAGCAACGGGAAACCGGGCGAGCAGTACTTC.

About this clone: The same CDR3 can be traced to other DNA sequences in this sample. The V call is TRBV7-3, the J call TRBJ2-3; D is undetermined. The length of the CDR3 is 13 residues. Trimming pared 1 base from V and 3 bases from J, leaving 5 bases between. Germline CDR1 SGHTA, CDR2 FQGTGA. The CDR3 sequence is CASSLIQTDTQYF. CDR3 sequence (DNA): TGTGCCAGCAGCTTAATTCAGACAGATACGCAGTATTTT.